This T cell receptor beta chain originates from a study of Ad26.COV2.S vaccination and SARS-CoV-2 variants (dated by TCRdb to about 2021). Looking at the study overall: Donors in the vaccine arm were drawn from COV1001, a multicentre, randomized, double-blind, placebo-controlled phase I-IIa trial testing Ad26.COV2.S in healthy adults. Ad26.COV2.S was given intramuscularly at 5x10^10 or 1x10^11 viral particles, as a single shot or as two shots 56 days apart. TCRbeta repertoire sequencing was used to assess the specificity and breadth of SARS-CoV-2-reactive T cell receptors after Ad26.COV2.S vaccination. The TCR-sequenced set comprised around 30 samples: some 20 Ad26.COV2.S vaccine recipients, 5 placebo recipients and 8 SARS-CoV-2 convalescent individuals. Trial participants were randomized into five groups of five: low-dose or high-dose Ad26.COV2.S given once or twice, or placebo on both occasions. Throughout the experiments and outcome assessment, investigators stayed blinded to trial group allocation. Here is what the overall study found, with its caveats: Comparable non-spike TCR breadth was observed between vaccine and placebo recipients, consistent with only spike being contained in the vaccine. Spike-specific TCR breadth was higher in Ad26.COV2.S recipients than in placebo recipients (P = 0.0014). After vaccination, substantial breadth of spike-specific CD8+ and CD4+ T cell responses was reported. The authors noted that the TCR breadth and depth analyses may have underestimated total T cell responses. The study was not powered to compare responses between vaccine doses or regimens.

Its CDR3 holds 15 amino acids, cysteine through phenylalanine. Only the CDR3 region is kept as DNA, spanning 45 bases read in frame from base 1. Relative to germline, V is 7 bases shorter and J is 2 bases shorter, with 15 bases between their ends. As encoded in the germline V gene, CDR1 is MDHEN while CDR2 is SYDVKM. This clone was detected a few times. Its antigen is not yet known. No base-level quality is on record; no much larger clone is a single base apart. Sample treatment or condition, as interpreted from the label and publication: around 19 received Ad26.COV2.S at low or high dose, single or two shots; about 5 received placebo; per-sample allocation not given. Repertoires of vaccine and placebo recipients were sequenced from samples collected on day 63 after the first injection. Cohort 1b enrolled around 23 adults aged 18-55 years at a single site in Boston, USA, between 29 July and 7 August 2020. As a vaccine, Ad26.COV2.S was a replication-incompetent adenovirus type 26 vector that expressed a prefusion-stabilized SARS-CoV-2 spike protein derived from the original Wuhan strain.

The immunoSEQ Assay was used to sequence TCRbeta CDR3 regions. After extraction, genomic DNA underwent amplification by bias-controlled multiplex PCR, followed by high-throughput sequencing. Per the source publication's procedure: Collapsing and filtering of sequences were performed to quantify the absolute abundance of each unique TCRbeta CDR3 region. T cell fraction was estimated by normalizing TCRbeta template counts to usable DNA, which was measured by amplifying reference genes present in all nucleated cells. Repertoire TCRs were annotated as SARS-CoV-2-specific by exact matching of V gene, CDR3 amino acid sequence and J gene to a known reactive TCR set. The reference SARS-CoV-2 TCR set was obtained from MIRA and was filtered for enrichment in COVID-19-positive ImmuneCODE repertoires, whereby public or cross-reactive TCRs were removed. Based on the MIRA antigens, annotated TCRs were further analysed at the level of specific ORF or position within ORF. Breadth was defined as the number of annotated unique rearrangements divided by the total number of unique productive rearrangements, and depth was defined as the summed frequency of the annotated unique rearrangements. Two-sided Wilcoxon rank-sum tests were used to compare TCR breadth between groups. What TCRdb holds here is the immuneACCESS table cut down to in-frame rearrangements. Part of the clones is not present; checked against another copy, under half of the missing clones reflect an unresolved V gene, and the others are unexplained. That table supplies the V and J calls and clone size; D and trimming were determined from the DNA. The sample table lists about 410,000 clones, 75% to 90% of them with a count of one. 1.9% of the sample is taken by the ten largest.

Source: peripheral blood, taken in a trial of Ad26.COV2.S vaccine versus placebo. The receptor was derived from a person aged 18-60 years who received the Ad26.COV2.S COVID-19 vaccine or a placebo. The sequence links TRBV28 to TRBJ1-5; possibly the D gene is TRBD1, per 6 matching bases. The sequenced DNA: TGTGCCAGCAACGAAGGACAGTCCGGCAATCAGCCCCAGCATTTT. It codes for CASNEGQSGNQPQHF.